A selection of T cell receptor beta chains follows, all from one sample in a study of blood T cells in healthy people across ages. In TCRdb, the 5' RACE reads were re-called with MiXCR into one record per CDR3 protein. The sample carries about a million distinct CDR3 sequences, approximately 49% recorded once. What was sequenced was blood. Every receptor here comes from a man between 25 and 39 years old in good health. CDR3s include the opening cysteine and the closing phenylalanine or tryptophan. Each record gives: V gene, J gene, clone size, D gene, CDR3 protein, CDR3 DNA. D genes are given only for firm matches. Where a row states a size, it is once, few, many or the class of an expanded clone; other rows omit it.

V: TRBV7-3; J: TRBJ2-1; size: .; D: TRBD2; CDR3: CASSRQPGLAGGRSNEQFF; DNA: TGTGCCAGCAGCAGACAACCGGGACTAGCGGGGGGGCGGAGCAATGAGCAGTTCTTC
V: TRBV25-1; J: TRBJ1-2; size: .; D: .; CDR3: CASSDWTGYGYTF; DNA: TGTGCCAGCAGTGACTGGACGGGTTATGGCTACACCTTC
V: TRBV28; J: TRBJ1-6; size: .; D: .; CDR3: CASSFAEGQNSPLHF; DNA: TGTGCCAGCAGTTTCGCGGAGGGTCAAAATTCACCCCTCCACTTT
V: TRBV4-1; J: TRBJ2-3; size: many; D: .; CDR3: CASSQGRTTGTQYF; DNA: TGCGCCAGCAGCCAGGGACGGACTACGGGTACGCAGTATTTT
V: TRBV11-3; J: TRBJ2-3; size: many; D: TRBD2; CDR3: CASSNLAGGPTDTQYF; DNA: TGTGCCAGCAGCAACCTAGCGGGGGGGCCCACAGATACGCAGTATTTT
V: TRBV6-2/TRBV6-3; J: TRBJ2-4; size: once; D: TRBD2; CDR3: CASSYSSGANWTQYF; DNA: TGTGCCAGCAGTTACTCCAGCGGGGCAAACTGGACTCAGTACTTC
V: TRBV12-3/TRBV12-4; J: TRBJ2-7; size: .; D: TRBD2; CDR3: CASSFQRGVYEQYF; DNA: TGTGCCAGCAGTTTCCAGCGGGGGGTCTACGAGCAGTACTTC
V: TRBV5-1; J: TRBJ2-3; size: .; D: .; CDR3: CASSSASDVDTQYF; DNA: TGCGCCAGCAGCTCGGCCAGTGACGTAGATACGCAGTATTTT
V: TRBV7-9; J: TRBJ2-7; size: .; D: .; CDR3: CASSLLQAPYEQYF; DNA: TGTGCCAGCAGCTTACTACAGGCTCCCTACGAGCAGTACTTC
V: TRBV5-1; J: TRBJ2-3; size: .; D: TRBD2; CDR3: CASSSTAGGDTQYF; DNA: TGCGCCAGCAGCTCGACAGCGGGGGGAGATACGCAGTATTTT